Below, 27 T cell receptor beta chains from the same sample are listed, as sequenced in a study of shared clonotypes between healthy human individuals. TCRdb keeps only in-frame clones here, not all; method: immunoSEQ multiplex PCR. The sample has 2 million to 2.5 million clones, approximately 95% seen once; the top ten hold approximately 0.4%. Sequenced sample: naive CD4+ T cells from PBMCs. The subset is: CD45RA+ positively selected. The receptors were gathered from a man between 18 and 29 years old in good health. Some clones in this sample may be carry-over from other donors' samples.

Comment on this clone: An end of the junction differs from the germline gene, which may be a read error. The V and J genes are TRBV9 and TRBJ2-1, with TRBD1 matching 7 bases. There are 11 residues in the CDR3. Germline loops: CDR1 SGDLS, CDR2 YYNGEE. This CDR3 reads CASSVPGQLLF. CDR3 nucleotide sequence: TGTGCCAGCAGCGTTCCGGGACAGCTTCTCTTC.

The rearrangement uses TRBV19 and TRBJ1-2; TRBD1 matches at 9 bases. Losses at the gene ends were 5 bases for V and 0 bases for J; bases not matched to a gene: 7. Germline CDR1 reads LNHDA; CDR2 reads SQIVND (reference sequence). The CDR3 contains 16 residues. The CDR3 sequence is CASSPSRDRANYGYTF. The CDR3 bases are TGTGCCAGTAGTCCTAGCCGGGACAGGGCTAACTATGGCTACACCTTC.

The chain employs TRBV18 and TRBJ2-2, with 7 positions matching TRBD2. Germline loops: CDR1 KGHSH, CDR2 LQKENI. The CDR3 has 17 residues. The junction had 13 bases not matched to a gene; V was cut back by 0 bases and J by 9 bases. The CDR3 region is CASSPPGSSGIVRELFF. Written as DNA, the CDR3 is TGTGCCAGCTCACCACCGGGGTCGAGCGGGATAGTTCGGGAGCTGTTTTTT.

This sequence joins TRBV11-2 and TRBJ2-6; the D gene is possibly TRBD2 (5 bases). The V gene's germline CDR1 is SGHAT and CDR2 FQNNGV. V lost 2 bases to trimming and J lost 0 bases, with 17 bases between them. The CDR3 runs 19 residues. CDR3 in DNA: TGTGCCAGCAGCTTAAGGGCTAGCCCGGGGAACTCTGGGGCCAACGTCCTGACTTTC. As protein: CASSLRASPGNSGANVLTF.

The CDR3, as DNA: TGTGCCAGCAGTGAAATTTTCTGGAGCTCTGGAAACACCATATATTTT. It translates to CASSEIFWSSGNTIYF. The chain combines TRBV2 with TRBJ1-3; D is undetermined. The CDR3 runs 16 residues. The V end lost 2 bases, the J end lost 0 bases, and 11 bases lay between the germline ends. CDR1 is SNHLY and CDR2 is FYNNEI in the germline V gene.

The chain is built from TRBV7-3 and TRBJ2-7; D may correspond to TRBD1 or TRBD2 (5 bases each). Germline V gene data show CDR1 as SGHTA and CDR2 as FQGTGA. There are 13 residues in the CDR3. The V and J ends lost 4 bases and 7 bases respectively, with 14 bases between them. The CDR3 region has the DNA TGTGCCAGCAGCTCCGATCGGGGCTCGGAGCAGTACTTC. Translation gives CASSSDRGSEQYF. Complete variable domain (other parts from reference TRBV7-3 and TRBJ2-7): GAGVSQTPSNKVTEKGKYVELRCDPISGHTALYWYRQSLGQGPEFLIYFQGTGAADDSGLPNDRFFAVRPEGSVSTLKIQRTERGDSAVYLCASSSDRGSEQYFGPGTRLTVT.

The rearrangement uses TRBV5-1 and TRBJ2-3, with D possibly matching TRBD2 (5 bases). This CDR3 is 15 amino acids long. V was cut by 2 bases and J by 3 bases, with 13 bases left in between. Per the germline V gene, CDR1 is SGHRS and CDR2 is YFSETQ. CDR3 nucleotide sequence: TGCGCCAGCAGCTTTGGGCTAGCAACAACAGATACGCAGTATTTT. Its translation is CASSFGLATTDTQYF.

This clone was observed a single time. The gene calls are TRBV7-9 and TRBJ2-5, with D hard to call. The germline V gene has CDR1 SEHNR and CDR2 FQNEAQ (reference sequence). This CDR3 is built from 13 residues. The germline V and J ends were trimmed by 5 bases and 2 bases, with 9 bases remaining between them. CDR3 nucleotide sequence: TGTGCCAGCAGCCCATATCCACAAGAGACCCAGTACTTC. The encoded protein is CASSPYPQETQYF.

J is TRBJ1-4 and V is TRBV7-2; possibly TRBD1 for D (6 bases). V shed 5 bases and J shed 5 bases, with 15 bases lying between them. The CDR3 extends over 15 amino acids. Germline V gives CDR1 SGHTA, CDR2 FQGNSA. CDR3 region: CASSPRTAANEKLFF. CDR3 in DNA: TGTGCCAGCAGCCCGCGGACAGCAGCGAATGAAAAACTGTTTTTT.

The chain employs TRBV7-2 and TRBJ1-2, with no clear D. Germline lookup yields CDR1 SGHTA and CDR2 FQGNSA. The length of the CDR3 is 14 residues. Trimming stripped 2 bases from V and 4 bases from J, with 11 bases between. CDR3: CASSLRPGGYGYTF. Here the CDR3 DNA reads TGTGCCAGCAGCTTACGCCCGGGAGGCTATGGCTACACCTTC.

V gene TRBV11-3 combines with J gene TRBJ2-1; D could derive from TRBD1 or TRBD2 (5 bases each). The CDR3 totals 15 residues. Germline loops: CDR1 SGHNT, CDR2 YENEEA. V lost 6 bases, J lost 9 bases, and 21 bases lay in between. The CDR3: CASSPAGTEDGEQFF. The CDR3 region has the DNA TGTGCCAGCAGTCCAGCCGGGACCGAGGACGGTGAGCAGTTCTTC. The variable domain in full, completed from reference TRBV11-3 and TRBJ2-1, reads EAGVVQSPRYKIIEKKQPVAFWCNPISGHNTLYWYLQNLGQGPELLIRYENEEAVDDSQLPKDRFSAERLKGVDSTLKIQPAELGDSAVYLCASSPAGTEDGEQFFGPGTRLTVL.

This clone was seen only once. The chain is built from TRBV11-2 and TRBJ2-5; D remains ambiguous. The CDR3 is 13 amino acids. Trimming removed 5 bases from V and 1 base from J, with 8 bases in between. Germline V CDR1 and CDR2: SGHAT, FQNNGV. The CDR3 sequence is CASSPSLQETQYF. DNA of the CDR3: TGTGCCAGCAGCCCGTCGCTCCAAGAGACCCAGTACTTC.

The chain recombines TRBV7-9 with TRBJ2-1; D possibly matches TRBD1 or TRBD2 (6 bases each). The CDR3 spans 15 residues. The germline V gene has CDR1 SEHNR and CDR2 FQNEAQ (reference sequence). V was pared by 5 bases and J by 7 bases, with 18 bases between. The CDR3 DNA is TGTGCCAGCAGCCGCCCGGGACAACGGGGGAATGAGCAGTTCTTC. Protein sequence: CASSRPGQRGNEQFF.

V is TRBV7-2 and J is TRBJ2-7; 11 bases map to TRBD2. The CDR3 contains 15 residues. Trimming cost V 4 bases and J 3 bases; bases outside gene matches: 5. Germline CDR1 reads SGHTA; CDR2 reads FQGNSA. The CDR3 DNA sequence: TGTGCCAGCAGCTCCCCGGGACTAGCGGACTACGAGCAGTACTTC. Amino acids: CASSSPGLADYEQYF.

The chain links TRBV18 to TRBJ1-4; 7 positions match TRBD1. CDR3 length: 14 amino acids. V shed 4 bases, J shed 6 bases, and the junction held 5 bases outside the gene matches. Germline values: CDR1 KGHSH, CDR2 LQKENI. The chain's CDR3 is CASSQTGWDEKLFF. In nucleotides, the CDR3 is TGTGCCAGCTCACAGACAGGGTGGGATGAAAAACTGTTTTTT.

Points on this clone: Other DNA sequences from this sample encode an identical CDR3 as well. CDR3 sequence reads: CASSFQGNTEAFF. CDR3 bases: TGTGCCAGCAGCTTCCAGGGGAACACTGAAGCTTTCTTT. V and J are TRBV7-9 and TRBJ1-1, with D tentatively TRBD1 (5 bases). The germline V and J ends were trimmed by 3 bases and 1 base, with 6 bases remaining between them. The CDR3 covers 13 residues. CDR1 SEHNR and CDR2 FQNEAQ come from the germline V gene (reference sequence).

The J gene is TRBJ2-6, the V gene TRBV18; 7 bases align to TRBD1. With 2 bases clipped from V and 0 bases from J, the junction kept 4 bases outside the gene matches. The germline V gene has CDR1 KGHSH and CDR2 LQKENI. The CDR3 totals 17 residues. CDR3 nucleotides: TGTGCCAGCTCACCATTCCAGGGGGACTCTGGGGCCAACGTCCTGACTTTC. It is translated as CASSPFQGDSGANVLTF.

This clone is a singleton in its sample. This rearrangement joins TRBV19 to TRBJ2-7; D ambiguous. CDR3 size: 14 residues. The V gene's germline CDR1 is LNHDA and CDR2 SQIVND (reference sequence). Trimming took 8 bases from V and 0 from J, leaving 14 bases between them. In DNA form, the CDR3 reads TGTGCCAGTGCTTTCGTGGAGAGCTCCTACGAGCAGTACTTC. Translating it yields CASAFVESSYEQYF.

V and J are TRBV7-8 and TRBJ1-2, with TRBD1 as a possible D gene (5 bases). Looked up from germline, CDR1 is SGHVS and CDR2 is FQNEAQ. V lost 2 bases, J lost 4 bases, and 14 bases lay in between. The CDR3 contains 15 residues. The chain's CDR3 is CASSLIQGGTYGYTF. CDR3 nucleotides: TGTGCCAGCAGCTTAATCCAGGGAGGGACCTATGGCTACACCTTC. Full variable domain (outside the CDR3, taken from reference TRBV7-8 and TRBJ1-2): GAGVSQSPRYKVAKRGQDVALRCDPISGHVSLFWYQQALGQGPEFLTYFQNEAQLDKSGLPSDRFFAERPEGSVSTLKIQRTQQEDSAVYLCASSLIQGGTYGYTFGSGTRLTVV.

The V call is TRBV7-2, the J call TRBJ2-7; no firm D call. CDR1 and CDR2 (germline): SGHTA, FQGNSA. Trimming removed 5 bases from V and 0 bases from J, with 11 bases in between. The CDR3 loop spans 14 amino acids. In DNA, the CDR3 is TGTGCCAGCAGCCCATACCTTAGCTCCTACGAGCAGTACTTC. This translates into CASSPYLSSYEQYF. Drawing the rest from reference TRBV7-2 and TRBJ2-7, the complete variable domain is GAGVSQSPSNKVTEKGKDVELRCDPISGHTALYWYRQSLGQGLEFLIYFQGNSAPDKSGLPSDRFSAERTGGSVSTLTIQRTQQEDSAVYLCASSPYLSSYEQYFGPGTRLTVT.

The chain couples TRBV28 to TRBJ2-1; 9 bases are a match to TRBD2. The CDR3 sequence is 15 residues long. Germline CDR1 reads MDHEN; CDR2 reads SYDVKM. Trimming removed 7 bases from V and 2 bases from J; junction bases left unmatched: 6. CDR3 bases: TGTGCCAGCAATCGGGCTAGCGGGACCTACAATGAGCAGTTCTTC. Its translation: CASNRASGTYNEQFF.

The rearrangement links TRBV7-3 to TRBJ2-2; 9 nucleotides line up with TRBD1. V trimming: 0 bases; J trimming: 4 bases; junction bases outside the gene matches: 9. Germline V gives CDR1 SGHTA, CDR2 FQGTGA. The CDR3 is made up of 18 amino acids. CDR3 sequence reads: CASSLTPGQGTTTGELFF. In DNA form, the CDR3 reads TGTGCCAGCAGCTTAACGCCGGGACAGGGAACGACCACCGGGGAGCTGTTTTTT.

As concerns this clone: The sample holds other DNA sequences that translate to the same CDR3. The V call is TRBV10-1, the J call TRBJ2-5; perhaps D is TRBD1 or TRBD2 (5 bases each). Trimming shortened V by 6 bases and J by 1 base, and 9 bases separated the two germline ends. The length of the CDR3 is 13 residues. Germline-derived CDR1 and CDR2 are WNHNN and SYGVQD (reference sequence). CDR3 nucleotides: TGCGCCAGCAGCCGGGGCCTCCAAGAGACCCAGTACTTC. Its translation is CASSRGLQETQYF.

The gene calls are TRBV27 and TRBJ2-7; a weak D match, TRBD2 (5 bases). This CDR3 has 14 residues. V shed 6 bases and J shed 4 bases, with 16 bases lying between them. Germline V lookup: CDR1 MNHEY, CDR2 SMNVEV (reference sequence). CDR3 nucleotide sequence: TGTGCCAGCAGCACTAACAAGGGAGCTTACGAGCAGTACTTC. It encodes CASSTNKGAYEQYF.

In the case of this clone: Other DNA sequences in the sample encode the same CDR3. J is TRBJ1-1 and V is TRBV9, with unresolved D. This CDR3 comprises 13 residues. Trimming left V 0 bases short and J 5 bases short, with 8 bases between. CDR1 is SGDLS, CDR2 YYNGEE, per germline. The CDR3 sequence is CASSVVDSTEAFF. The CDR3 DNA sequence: TGTGCCAGCAGCGTAGTTGATTCGACTGAAGCTTTCTTT.

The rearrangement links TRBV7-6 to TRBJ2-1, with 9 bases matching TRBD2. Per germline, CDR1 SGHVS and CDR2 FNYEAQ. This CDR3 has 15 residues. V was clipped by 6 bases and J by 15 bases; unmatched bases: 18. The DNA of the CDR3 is TGTGCCAGCAGTTCCGGGACTAGCACTTCAACAGTCCGGTTCTTC. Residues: CASSSGTSTSTVRFF.

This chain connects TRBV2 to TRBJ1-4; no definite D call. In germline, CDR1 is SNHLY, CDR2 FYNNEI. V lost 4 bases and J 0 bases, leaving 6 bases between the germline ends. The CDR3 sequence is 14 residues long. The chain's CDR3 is CASSAEPTNEKLFF. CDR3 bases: TGTGCCAGCAGTGCGGAACCAACTAATGAAAAACTGTTTTTT.